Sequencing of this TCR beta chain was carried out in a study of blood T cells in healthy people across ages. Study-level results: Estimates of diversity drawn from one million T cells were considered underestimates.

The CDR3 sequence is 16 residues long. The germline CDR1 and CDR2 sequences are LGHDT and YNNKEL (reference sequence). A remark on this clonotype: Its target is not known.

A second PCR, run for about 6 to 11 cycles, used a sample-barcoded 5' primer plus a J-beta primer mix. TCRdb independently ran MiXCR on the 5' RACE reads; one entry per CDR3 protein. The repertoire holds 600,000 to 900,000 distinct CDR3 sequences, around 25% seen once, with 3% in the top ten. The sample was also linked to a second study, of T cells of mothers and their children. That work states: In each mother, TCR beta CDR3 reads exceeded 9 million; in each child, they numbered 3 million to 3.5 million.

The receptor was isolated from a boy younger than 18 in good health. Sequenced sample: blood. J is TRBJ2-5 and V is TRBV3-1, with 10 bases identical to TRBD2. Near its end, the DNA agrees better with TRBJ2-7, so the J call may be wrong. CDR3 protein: CASSQVLASGGYEQYF. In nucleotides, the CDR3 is TGTGCCAGCAGCCAAGTTTTGGCTAGCGGGGGTTACGAGCAGTACTTC.